This T cell receptor (beta chain) was documented in a study of T cell responses to AZD1222 COVID-19 vaccine. Overall study context: Second doses that came at about 4 or about 12 weeks were put together.

Remarks on this clone: Its specificity is unknown.

The study, taken as a whole, reports: Sampling captured repertoires only after the peak T cell response. The donor group comprised mostly white British people and more females; the analysis possibly underestimated clonal diversity.

The V and J ends lost 4 bases and 4 bases, in that order; junction bases with no gene match: 18. The CDR3 totals 20 residues. The germline gives CDR1 MNHEY, CDR2 SMNVEV (reference sequence). Method: immunoSEQ multiplex PCR; TCRdb's copy keeps in-frame clones and lacks some. The sample lists over 130,000 clones; around nine tenths were seen once. Source: peripheral blood, taken on day 0 of AZD1222 vaccination. This TCR was sampled from an adult in good health. The chain joins TRBV27 to TRBJ2-3; 12 positions match TRBD1. CDR3 sequence reads: CASSSRAAGTGGHNPDTQYF. CDR3 nucleotide sequence: TGTGCCAGCAGTTCGCGGGCCGCCGGGACAGGGGGCCATAATCCAGATACGCAGTATTTT.